This T cell receptor beta chain was sequenced for a study of T cell responses to AZD1222 COVID-19 vaccine. About this clone itself: The target antigen is unknown.

General study findings and limits: Among vaccine-associated CD4 TCRs, coverage spanned spike, with dominance at 160-218 and 743-854. With two AZD1222 doses given, Spike-specific TCR breadth and depth both rose. At baseline, just six AZD1222 recipients tested seropositive. Most donors were white British, females outnumbered males, and clonal diversity was possibly underestimated.

CDR1 and CDR2 (germline): LNHNV, YYDKDF (reference sequence). V was shortened by 0 bases and J by 1 base, with 6 bases between the two germline ends. The CDR3 is made up of 14 amino acids. Measured with immunoSEQ multiplex PCR; TCRdb has only the in-frame clones, and not every one. The table shows 150,000 to 200,000 clones, with about 90% occurring only once. The V call is TRBV15, the J call TRBJ1-1; maybe TRBD1 (6 bases). The source was peripheral blood, collected on day 0 of MenACWY control vaccination. This clonotype originated in an adult in good health. CDR3 bases: TGTGCCACCAGCAGAGACAGGGGGAACACTGAAGCTTTCTTT. Encoded protein: CATSRDRGNTEAFF.